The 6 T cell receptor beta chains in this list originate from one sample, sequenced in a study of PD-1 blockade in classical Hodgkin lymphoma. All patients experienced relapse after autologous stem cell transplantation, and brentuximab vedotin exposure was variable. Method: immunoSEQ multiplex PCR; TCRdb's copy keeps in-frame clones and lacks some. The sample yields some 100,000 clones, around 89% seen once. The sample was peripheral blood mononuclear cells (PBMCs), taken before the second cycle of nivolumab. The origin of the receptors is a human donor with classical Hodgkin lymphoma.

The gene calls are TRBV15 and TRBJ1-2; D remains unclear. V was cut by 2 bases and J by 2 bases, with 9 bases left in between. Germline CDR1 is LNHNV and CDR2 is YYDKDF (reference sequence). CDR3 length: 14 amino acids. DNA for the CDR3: TGTGCCACCAGCAGAAGGACGGACAACTATGGCTACACCTTC. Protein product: CATSRRTDNYGYTF.

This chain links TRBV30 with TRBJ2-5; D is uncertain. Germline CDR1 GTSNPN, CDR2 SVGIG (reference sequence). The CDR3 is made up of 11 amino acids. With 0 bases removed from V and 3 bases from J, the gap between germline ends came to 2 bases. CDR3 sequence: CAWSVKETQYF. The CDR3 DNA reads TGTGCCTGGAGTGTAAAAGAGACCCAGTACTTC.

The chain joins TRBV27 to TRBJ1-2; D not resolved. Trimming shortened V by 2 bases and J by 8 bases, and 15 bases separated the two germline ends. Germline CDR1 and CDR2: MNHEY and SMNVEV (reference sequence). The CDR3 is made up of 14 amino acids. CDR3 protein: CASSLGVRGEGYTF. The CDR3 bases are TGTGCCAGCAGTTTAGGAGTCCGGGGTGAGGGCTACACCTTC.

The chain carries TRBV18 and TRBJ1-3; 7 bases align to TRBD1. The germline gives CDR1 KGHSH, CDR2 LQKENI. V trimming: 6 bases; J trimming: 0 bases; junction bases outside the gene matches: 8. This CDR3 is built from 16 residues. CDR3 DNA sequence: TGTGCCAGCTCCCCCGGGACAGTAAACTCTGGAAACACCATATATTTT. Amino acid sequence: CASSPGTVNSGNTIYF.

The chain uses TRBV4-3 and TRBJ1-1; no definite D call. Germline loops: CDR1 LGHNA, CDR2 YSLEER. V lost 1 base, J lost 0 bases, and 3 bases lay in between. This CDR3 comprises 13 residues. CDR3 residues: CASSQVVNTEAFF. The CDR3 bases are TGCGCCAGCAGCCAAGTGGTGAACACTGAAGCTTTCTTT.

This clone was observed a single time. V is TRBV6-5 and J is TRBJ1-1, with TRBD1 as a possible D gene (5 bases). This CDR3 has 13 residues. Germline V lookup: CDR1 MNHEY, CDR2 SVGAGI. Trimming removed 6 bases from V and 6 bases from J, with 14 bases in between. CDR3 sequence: CASRDGLGAEAFF. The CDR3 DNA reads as TGTGCCAGCAGGGACGGGTTAGGGGCTGAAGCTTTCTTT.